What follows describes a single TCR beta chain. The sample comes from a study of blood T cell repertoires in COVID-19. Study-level information: Sample material is recorded as cDNA or gDNA derived from T cells, B-cell-depleted T cells, or PBMCs.

The CDR3 has 16 amino acids. Germline V gene sequence: CDR1 LNHDA, CDR2 SQIVND (reference sequence). Between the trimmed V and J ends, which lost 6 bases and 2 bases, there was a span of 17 bases. Original processing notes: Using reference gene primer amplification, nucleated cell counts were estimated. This table comes from immunoSEQ multiplex PCR, and its TCRdb copy is limited to in-frame clones, with some not included. The D gene and trimming were derived from the DNA, and the V and J assignments and clone size from that table. This table holds approximately 110,000 clones, 71% found once. The J gene is TRBJ1-3, the V gene TRBV19; the D is unclear. The material sequenced was peripheral blood. This sequence originates from a human donor with acute or convalescent COVID-19. The donor label of this sample is uncertain. CDR3 region: CASREIGVQPGNTIYF. The CDR3 coding sequence is TGTGCCAGTAGGGAAATCGGGGTTCAACCTGGAAACACCATATATTTT.